The text below deals with one T cell receptor (beta chain). This entry is derived from a study of blood T cell repertoires in COVID-19. Study context: The origin of the acute and convalescent COVID-19 samples was the United States, Italy and Spain. T cells, B-cell-depleted T cells, or PBMCs provided the cDNA or gDNA that served as material.

Per the original data handling: By means of reference gene primer amplification, nucleated cell counts were estimated. TCRdb's table, derived via immunoSEQ multiplex PCR, lists solely in-frame clones and lacks some. V, J and clone size are those of that table, while D and trimming were read from the DNA. The data hold about 54,000 clones, with just over 90% observed a single time. Germline V gene data show CDR1 as MGHDK and CDR2 as SYGVNS. J gave up 5 bases and V 5 bases, and 1 base lay outside the gene matches. This CDR3 comprises 12 residues. The clonotype was recovered from a woman in her thirties or forties with active COVID-19. Sequencing used peripheral blood. The rearrangement links TRBV25-1 to TRBJ2-7, with 9 bases fitting TRBD1. CDR3 nucleotides: TGTGCCAGCAGTACAGGGGGCAACGAGCAGTACTTC. Translation: CASSTGGNEQYF.